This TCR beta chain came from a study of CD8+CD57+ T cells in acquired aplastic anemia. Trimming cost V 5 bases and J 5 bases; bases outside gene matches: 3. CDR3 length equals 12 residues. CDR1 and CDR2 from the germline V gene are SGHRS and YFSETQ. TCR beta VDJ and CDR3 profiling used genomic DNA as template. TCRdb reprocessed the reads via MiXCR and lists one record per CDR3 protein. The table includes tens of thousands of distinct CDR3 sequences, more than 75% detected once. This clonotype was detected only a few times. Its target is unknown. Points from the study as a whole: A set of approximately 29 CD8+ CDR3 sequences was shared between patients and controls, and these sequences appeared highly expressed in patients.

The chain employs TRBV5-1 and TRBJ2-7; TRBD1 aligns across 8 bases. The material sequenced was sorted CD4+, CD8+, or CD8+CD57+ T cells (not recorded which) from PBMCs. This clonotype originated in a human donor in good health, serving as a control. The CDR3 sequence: CASSGQGDEQYF. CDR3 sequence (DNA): TGCGCCAGCAGTGGACAGGGCGACGAGCAGTACTTC.